Presented here are 27 T cell receptor beta chains from one specimen sequenced in a study of CD8+CD57+ T cells in acquired aplastic anemia. Template material for TCR beta VDJ and CDR3 profiling consisted of genomic DNA. TCRdb re-called the reads with MiXCR, one entry per CDR3 protein. The table lists over 150,000 distinct CDR3 sequences, roughly 48% of them singletons. The sequenced patients had an expansion of CD8+CD57+ cells seen by flow cytometry. Specimen: sorted CD4+, CD8+, or CD8+CD57+ T cells (not recorded which) from PBMCs. Receptors were obtained from a human donor with aplastic anemia.

This chain joins TRBV12-3 or TRBV12-4 and TRBJ2-5, with 14 bases that match TRBD2. This CDR3 spans 18 amino acids. V gave up 3 bases and J gave up 5 bases; unmatched junction bases: 11. The CDR3, as DNA: TGTGCCAGCAGTTTGGGACTAGCGGGAGTCGGCAAGGTGGAGACCCAGTACTTC. This gives the protein CASSLGLAGVGKVETQYF.

In this sample, this clonotype turned up once. One end of the junction is discordant with germline, which a read error may explain. CDR3 sequence (DNA): TGCAGCGGGCGAGAACCTACAGGGGGACGTGGCCACACCTTC. This sequence encodes CSGREPTGGRGHTF. The V gene is TRBV29-1, the J gene TRBJ1-2; TRBD1 matches 8 bases. The CDR3 has 14 residues. Germline loops: CDR1 SQVTM, CDR2 ANQGSEA.

This clonotype was counted many times. CDR3 nucleotide sequence: TGCAGCGTTGTCCCGACAAAGCGAGTGAACAATGAGCAGTTCTTC. Protein sequence: CSVVPTKRVNNEQFF. The rearrangement uses TRBV29-1 and TRBJ2-1, with no clear D. Germline V gene sequence: CDR1 SQVTM, CDR2 ANQGSEA. The CDR3 contains 15 residues. Trimming removed 4 bases from V and 5 bases from J, with 18 bases in between.

This clonotype was found many times. This rearrangement joins TRBV24-1 to TRBJ2-5; D perhaps matches TRBD1 (6 bases). The CDR3 runs to 15 residues. Trimming stripped 2 bases from V and 2 bases from J, with 11 bases between. Germline V gene lookup returns CDR1 KGHDR and CDR2 SFDVKD. DNA for the CDR3: TGTGCCACCAGTGATTCTGGGGGCCTACAAGAGACCCAGTACTTC. The encoded protein is CATSDSGGLQETQYF.

The chain combines TRBV15 with TRBJ1-6; possible D gene TRBD1, 5 bases. CDR3 length equals 15 residues. V was pared by 0 bases and J by 6 bases, with 9 bases between. CDR1 and CDR2 (germline): LNHNV, YYDKDF (reference sequence). In nucleotides, the CDR3 is TGTGCCACCAGCAGAGATCGGGGGGGTAATTCACCCCTCCACTTT. It is translated as CATSRDRGGNSPLHF.

V is TRBV9 and J is TRBJ1-6, with 8 bases that match TRBD1. The CDR3 covers 13 residues. With 6 bases clipped from V and 7 bases from J, the junction kept 3 bases outside the gene matches. Germline CDR1 reads SGDLS; CDR2 reads YYNGEE. This CDR3 is CASKGQENSPLHF. CDR3 nucleotide sequence: TGTGCCAGCAAGGGACAGGAGAATTCACCCCTCCACTTT.

This clonotype was picked up many times. The rearrangement uses TRBV6-1 and TRBJ1-6, with D uncertain. Looked up from germline, CDR1 is MNHNS and CDR2 is SASEGT. The V end was cut by 2 bases, the J end by 10 bases, with 9 bases between. The CDR3 covers 13 residues. CDR3 region: CASSESRRSPLHF. CDR3 sequence (DNA): TGTGCCAGCAGTGAATCCAGACGGTCACCCCTCCACTTT.

This clonotype was seen many times. The CDR3 bases are TGCGCCAGCAGCCCCGGGCGGGCAGGGGCACAAGAGACCCAGTACTTC. This encodes CASSPGRAGAQETQYF. The chain combines TRBV5-1 with TRBJ2-5, with D possibly being TRBD1 (6 bases). This CDR3 contains 16 residues. Trimming shortened V by 4 bases and J by 2 bases, and 18 bases separated the two germline ends. Germline loops: CDR1 SGHRS, CDR2 YFSETQ.

V is TRBV7-8 and J is TRBJ1-1; no definite D call. The CDR3 sequence is 13 residues long. Germline lookup yields CDR1 SGHVS and CDR2 FQNEAQ. Trimming removed 7 bases from V and 6 bases from J, with 15 bases in between. The CDR3 sequence is CASILLSSAEAFF. The CDR3 DNA is TGTGCCAGCATCTTGCTATCGAGCGCTGAAGCTTTCTTT.

This clonotype was picked up many times. V usage is TRBV5-1 and J usage is TRBJ1-4; D gene uncertain. Germline lookup yields CDR1 SGHRS and CDR2 YFSETQ. Trimming pared 2 bases from V and 3 bases from J, leaving 11 bases between. This CDR3 has 15 residues. CDR3 in DNA: TGCGCCAGCAGCTTTGGTAGGGCTGCTAATGAAAAACTGTTTTTT. Translation: CASSFGRAANEKLFF. Full variable domain (remainder filled in from reference TRBV5-1 and TRBJ1-4): KAGVTQTPRYLIKTRGQQVTLSCSPISGHRSVSWYQQTPGQGLQFLFEYFSETQRNKGNFPGRFSGRQFSNSRSEMNVSTLELGDSALYLCASSFGRAANEKLFFGSGTQLSVL.

The J gene is TRBJ2-1, the V gene TRBV25-1; D possibly uses TRBD1 or TRBD2 (6 bases each). Germline CDR1 is MGHDK and CDR2 is SYGVNS. The CDR3 has 14 amino acids. The V gene lost 7 bases and the J gene lost 4 bases, with 14 bases spanning the gap. The CDR3 nucleotides are TGTGCCAGCACCGGGGGCCAGGGATACAATGAGCAGTTCTTC. As protein: CASTGGQGYNEQFF.

There are many counts of this clonotype. J is TRBJ1-1 and V is TRBV11-2, with a tentative D call TRBD1 (6 bases). The V gene's germline CDR1 is SGHAT and CDR2 FQNNGV. Trimming left V 1 base short and J 4 bases short, with 10 bases between. The CDR3 length is 14 residues. The CDR3 DNA reads TGTGCCAGCAGCTTAGCAGGGGAGGGCACTGAAGCTTTCTTT. Protein product: CASSLAGEGTEAFF.

The rearrangement joins TRBV12-5 to TRBJ1-5; D is undetermined. V shed 7 bases and J shed 7 bases, with 17 bases lying between them. CDR1 and CDR2 (germline): LGHNT, FRNRAP. CDR3 length: 14 amino acids. The CDR3: CASASFREEQPQHF. Here the CDR3 DNA reads TGTGCTAGTGCTTCTTTCCGGGAGGAACAGCCCCAGCATTTT.

Note on this clonotype: Just one base apart from a much larger clone, this may be a read error. The CDR3 bases are TGTGCCAGCAGCTTAATTCTGGGAAACACCATATATTTT. As protein: CASSLILGNTIYF. The chain links TRBV7-8 to TRBJ1-3; D call uncertain. Germline V gene sequence: CDR1 SGHVS, CDR2 FQNEAQ. V lost 2 bases, J lost 4 bases, and 6 bases lay in between. This CDR3 has 13 residues.

This clonotype was counted ten times or more. The rearrangement joins TRBV11-2 to TRBJ2-7; 9 bases align to TRBD2. The CDR3 loop spans 14 amino acids. J was trimmed by 7 bases and V by 4 bases; bases with no gene match: 8. CDR1 and CDR2 from the germline V gene are SGHAT and FQNNGV. CDR3 protein: CASSWVAGGGEQYF. Here the CDR3 DNA reads TGTGCCAGCAGCTGGGTGGCGGGAGGGGGGGAGCAGTACTTC.

At least ten counts were recorded for this clonotype. The junction does not match germline at one end; this may be a read error. This chain uses TRBV7-7 with TRBJ2-5; D ambiguous. The CDR3 spans 13 residues. Germline V gene lookup returns CDR1 SSHAT and CDR2 FNYEAQ (reference sequence). The CDR3, as DNA: TGTGCTAGCAGCTCCGGAACACAAGAGACCCAGTACTTC. It yields the protein CASSSGTQETQYF. Filled out from reference TRBV7-7 and TRBJ2-5, the complete variable domain reads GAGVSQSPRYKVTKRGQDVTLRCDPISSHATLYWYQQALGQGPEFLTYFNYEAQPDKSGLPSDRFSAERPEGSISTLTIQRTEQRDSAMYRCASSSGTQETQYFGPGTRLLVL.

J is TRBJ1-2 and V is TRBV5-4; 9 bases match TRBD1. The length of the CDR3 is 12 residues. V dropped 5 bases and J dropped 8; count of bases not matched to a gene: 4. Germline V gene data show CDR1 as SGHNT and CDR2 as YYREEE (reference sequence). CDR3 loop: CASRDRGSGYTF. The CDR3 nucleotides read TGTGCCAGCAGGGACAGGGGCAGCGGCTACACCTTC.

This clonotype has ten or more counts. This chain uses TRBV7-6 with TRBJ2-7, with D possibly being TRBD2 (6 bases). This CDR3 region has 12 residues. The V gene lost 5 bases and the J gene lost 7 bases, with 12 bases spanning the gap. CDR1 and CDR2 (germline): SGHVS, FNYEAQ. CDR3 sequence (DNA): TGTGCCAGCAGCCTTCCCGGGAGAGAGCAGTACTTC. Protein sequence: CASSLPGREQYF.

This clonotype was observed many times. This chain links TRBV6-1 with TRBJ1-2, with 7 positions matching TRBD1. J gave up 2 bases and V 1 base, and 4 bases lay outside the gene matches. This CDR3 contains 15 residues. Germline CDR1 and CDR2: MNHNS and SASEGT. This CDR3 is CASSEGRGQNYGYTF. The CDR3 bases are TGTGCCAGCAGTGAAGGGAGGGGGCAGAACTATGGCTACACCTTC.

As for this clonotype: A much larger clone lies one base from this, so it may be a read error. The chain has TRBV20-1 and TRBJ1-1; D possibly corresponds to TRBD1 (6 bases). The length of the CDR3 is 14 residues. The germline CDR1 and CDR2 sequences are DFQATT and SNEGSKA (reference sequence). The CDR3 region has the DNA TGCAGTGCTAGATCGGGAGGGGGGAACACTGTAGCTTTCTTT. Translation gives CSARSGGGNTVAFF.

This clonotype was seen at least ten times. The chain employs TRBV20-1 and TRBJ2-1; 13 nucleotides line up with TRBD2. This CDR3 has 16 residues. The V gene end was trimmed by 5 bases and the J gene end by 5 bases; junction bases not matched to a gene: 9. Germline V CDR1 and CDR2: DFQATT, SNEGSKA (reference sequence). CDR3 nucleotides: TGCAGTGCTGAGCGACTAGCGGGAGGATTAGACAATGAGCAGTTCTTC. Translating gives CSAERLAGGLDNEQFF.

The gene calls are TRBV3-1 and TRBJ2-7; a weak D match, TRBD1 (5 bases). Germline V lookup: CDR1 LGHDT, CDR2 YNNKEL (reference sequence). V lost 2 bases, J lost 7 bases, and 6 bases lay in between. This CDR3 spans 11 amino acids. The CDR3 here is CASSQRGEQYF. CDR3 bases: TGTGCCAGCAGCCAAAGGGGTGAGCAGTACTTC.

The J gene is TRBJ2-3, the V gene TRBV4-2; D not certain. This CDR3 comprises 10 residues. Germline V gene lookup returns CDR1 LGHNA and CDR2 YNFKEQ. Between the trimmed V and J ends, which lost 8 bases and 3 bases, there was a span of 3 bases. CDR3 DNA sequence: TGTGCCAGCGGAACAGATACGCAGTATTTT. It translates to CASGTDTQYF.

The gene calls are TRBV6-1 and TRBJ2-4, with 9 positions matching TRBD1. Germline assignment: CDR1 MNHNS and CDR2 SASEGT. The CDR3 totals 15 residues. V trimming: 6 bases; J trimming: 4 bases; junction bases outside the gene matches: 7. This CDR3 is CASSPGQGSKNIQYF. CDR3 sequence (DNA): TGTGCCAGCAGCCCGGGACAGGGTTCGAAAAACATTCAGTACTTC.

A word on this clonotype: Likely a read error: the CDR3 ends without its conserved phenylalanine or tryptophan. The chain is built from TRBV19 and TRBJ1-4; 7 bases are shared with TRBD1. Germline V gene sequence: CDR1 LNHDA, CDR2 SQIVND (reference sequence). This CDR3 comprises 15 residues. Trimming removed 4 bases from V and 2 bases from J; junction bases left unmatched: 4. The CDR3 sequence: CASSTGTATNEKLFL. In DNA form, the CDR3 reads TGTGCCAGTAGTACGGGGACAGCTACTAATGAAAAACTGTTTCTT.

This clonotype was detected only once. This chain uses TRBV24-1 with TRBJ1-6, with D uncertain. The V gene's germline CDR1 is KGHDR and CDR2 SFDVKD. The germline V and J ends were trimmed by 12 bases and 10 bases, with 6 bases remaining between them. There are 9 residues in the CDR3. The CDR3 protein is CAPPSPLHF. The CDR3 region has the DNA TGTGCCCCCCCCTCACCCCTCCACTTT.

The chain recombines TRBV5-6 with TRBJ1-1; 9 positions match TRBD1. Germline V gene lookup returns CDR1 SGHDT and CDR2 YYEEEE. V shed 4 bases and J 5 bases; nucleotides not matched to a gene: 6. The CDR3 runs 14 residues. CDR3 in DNA: TGTGCCAGCAGCCAGGACAGGGGTATAACTGAAGCTTTCTTT. The encoded protein is CASSQDRGITEAFF.